A single sample gave rise to the 17 T cell receptor beta chains below, sequenced in a study of blood T cell repertoires in COVID-19. Produced via immunoSEQ multiplex PCR; TCRdb's table is partial and in-frame only. The data contain approximately 310,000 clones, roughly 85% of them singletons. The sequenced sample consisted of PBMCs or T cells enriched from blood (not recorded which). The receptors derive from a young woman who had been exposed to COVID-19.

The V call is TRBV10-3, the J call TRBJ1-6, with 10 bases matching TRBD1. V lost 6 bases, J lost 7 bases, and 6 bases stayed unmatched. CDR3 length: 15 residues. Per germline, CDR1 ENHRY and CDR2 SYGVKD. The CDR3 sequence: CAIRDPGQGNSPLHF. The CDR3 DNA reads as TGTGCCATCAGGGACCCGGGACAGGGGAATTCACCCCTCCACTTT.

The chain couples TRBV3-1 (or the pseudogene TRBV3-2) to TRBJ1-4; the D gene is possibly TRBD1 (6 bases). The germline V gene encodes CDR1 LGHDT and CDR2 YNNKEL (reference sequence). The CDR3 spans 15 residues. V was trimmed by 1 base and J by 6 bases, leaving 12 bases between them. In DNA, the CDR3 is TGTGCCAGCAGCCAAGTTCAGGGGCCATATGAAAAACTGTTTTTT. Translation: CASSQVQGPYEKLFF.

The chain uses TRBV28 and TRBJ1-2, with D unresolved. The V gene's germline CDR1 is MDHEN and CDR2 SYDVKM. The V end lost 1 base, the J end lost 3 bases, and 15 bases lay between the germline ends. This CDR3 spans 16 amino acids. In DNA form, the CDR3 reads TGTGCCAGCAGTTTATTAGATATGGGGAGAGACTATGGCTACACCTTC. Protein product: CASSLLDMGRDYGYTF.

This clone was picked up many times. The V call is TRBV10-3, the J call TRBJ1-1; D unresolved. CDR3 length equals 13 residues. Looked up from germline, CDR1 is ENHRY and CDR2 is SYGVKD. Trimming cost V 4 bases and J 7 bases, with 13 bases left between them. The CDR3 loop is CAISVERVGEAFF. CDR3 sequence (DNA): TGTGCCATCAGTGTCGAGAGGGTGGGTGAAGCTTTCTTT.

The chain joins TRBV19 to TRBJ1-1, with 9 bases lining up with TRBD1. CDR1 is LNHDA, CDR2 SQIVND, per germline (reference sequence). Trimming cost V 6 bases and J 5 bases; bases outside gene matches: 7. The CDR3 has 14 amino acids. The CDR3 region has the DNA TGTGCCAGTAGCCTAACAGGGGGCTTTACTGAAGCTTTCTTT. It translates to CASSLTGGFTEAFF.

CDR3 in amino acids: CASSSGQAAYEQYF. CDR3 bases: TGTGCCAGCAGTTCTGGACAGGCTGCCTACGAGCAGTACTTC. This rearrangement joins TRBV28 to TRBJ2-7; 7 bases align to TRBD1. Trimming cost V 4 bases and J 2 bases; bases outside gene matches: 5. The CDR3 runs 14 residues. Germline CDR1 and CDR2: MDHEN and SYDVKM.

V and J are TRBV28 and TRBJ2-7; the match to TRBD1 covers 7 bases. With V trimmed by 6 bases and J by 2 bases, 1 base remained unmatched. CDR3 length equals 12 residues. Germline V gene sequence: CDR1 MDHEN, CDR2 SYDVKM. Here the CDR3 reads CASRDRAYEQYF. The CDR3 DNA is TGTGCCAGCAGAGACAGGGCCTACGAGCAGTACTTC.

The V call is TRBV2, the J call TRBJ1-2; D is possibly TRBD1 (6 bases). Germline-derived CDR1 and CDR2 are SNHLY and FYNNEI. The CDR3 totals 14 residues. V was shortened by 4 bases and J by 2 bases, with 11 bases between the two germline ends. CDR3 in amino acids: CASSVLTGNYGYTF. The CDR3 coding sequence is TGTGCCAGCAGTGTACTAACAGGGAACTATGGCTACACCTTC.

The rearrangement joins TRBV20-1 to TRBJ1-2, with 10 bases matching TRBD1. V lost 6 bases, J lost 9 bases, and 10 bases stayed unmatched. The CDR3 consists of 13 residues. Germline CDR1 reads DFQATT; CDR2 reads SNEGSKA (reference sequence). As DNA, the CDR3 is TGCAGTGCAAGTGACAGGGGGCTCCTGAGCTACACCTTC. Translation: CSASDRGLLSYTF.

A few counts support this clone. V usage is TRBV4-3 and J usage is TRBJ2-1, with D possibly being TRBD2 (7 bases). This CDR3 has 15 amino acids. V dropped 4 bases and J dropped 4 bases, with 14 bases sitting between them. Germline CDR1 is LGHNA and CDR2 is YSLEER. CDR3 DNA sequence: TGCGCCAGCAGCCCCTCCGGGGGGCAATACAATGAGCAGTTCTTC. Translation gives CASSPSGGQYNEQFF.

The chain couples TRBV6-2 or TRBV6-3 to TRBJ1-2, with 9 bases fitting TRBD1. V shed 0 bases and J 3 bases; nucleotides not matched to a gene: 14. CDR1 and CDR2 from the germline V gene are MNHEY and SVGEGT. The CDR3 runs to 19 residues. The CDR3 loop is CASSYSARTGAAVDYGYTF. DNA for the CDR3: TGTGCCAGCAGTTACTCGGCGAGGACAGGGGCCGCCGTCGACTATGGCTACACCTTC.

The chain is built from TRBV12-5 and TRBJ1-1; tentatively, D is TRBD1 (5 bases). The V and J ends lost 0 bases and 3 bases respectively, with 14 bases between them. This CDR3 has 16 residues. Per germline, CDR1 LGHNT and CDR2 FRNRAP. The CDR3 sequence: CASGLVHSGGYTEAFF. CDR3 sequence (DNA): TGTGCTAGTGGTTTGGTACACTCCGGGGGGTACACTGAAGCTTTCTTT. The complete variable domain, with remaining parts taken from reference TRBV12-5 and TRBJ1-1, reads DARVTQTPRHKVTEMGQEVTMRCQPILGHNTVFWYRQTMMQGLELLAYFRNRAPLDDSGMPKDRFSAEMPDATLATLKIQPSEPRDSAVYFCASGLVHSGGYTEAFFGQGTRLTVV.

CDR3 sequence: CASSIRGFKDNEQFF. DNA of the CDR3: TGTGCCAGTAGTATACGGGGTTTTAAGGACAATGAGCAGTTCTTC. The V and J genes are TRBV19 and TRBJ2-1, with TRBD2 as a possible D gene (5 bases). CDR3 size: 15 residues. V shed 2 bases and J shed 5 bases, with 13 bases lying between them. Per germline, CDR1 LNHDA and CDR2 SQIVND (reference sequence).

J is TRBJ1-1 and V is TRBV18; a possible D gene is TRBD1 (6 bases). Germline V gene lookup returns CDR1 KGHSH and CDR2 LQKENI. The CDR3 has 15 amino acids. Trimming shortened V by 2 bases and J by 3 bases, and 13 bases separated the two germline ends. The CDR3 DNA reads as TGTGCCAGCTCACCAGTGAACAGGGCCCACACTGAAGCTTTCTTT. Its translation is CASSPVNRAHTEAFF.

The rearrangement links TRBV9 to TRBJ1-6; TRBD1 might be the D (5 bases). Germline CDR1 is SGDLS and CDR2 is YYNGEE. CDR3 size: 15 residues. V shed 5 bases and J shed 7 bases, with 16 bases lying between them. The DNA for the CDR3 is TGTGCCAGCAGGGTGGGACTCGGCTCAAATTCACCCCTCCACTTT. It specifies CASRVGLGSNSPLHF. The whole variable domain, filled in from reference TRBV9 and TRBJ1-6, reads DSGVTQTPKHLITATGQRVTLRCSPRSGDLSVYWYQQSLDQGLQFLIQYYNGEERAKGNILERFSAQQFPDLHSELNLSSLELGDSALYFCASRVGLGSNSPLHFGNGTRLTVT.

The chain links TRBV5-4 to TRBJ2-1; the D is unclear. The V end was cut by 3 bases, the J end by 2 bases, with 21 bases between. There are 18 residues in the CDR3. Germline CDR1 SGHNT, CDR2 YYREEE (reference sequence). This CDR3 is CASSSAIIGVATYNEQFF. CDR3 nucleotide sequence: TGTGCCAGCAGCTCGGCGATTATTGGCGTAGCCACCTACAATGAGCAGTTCTTC. Full variable domain (remainder filled in from reference TRBV5-4 and TRBJ2-1): ETGVTQSPTHLIKTRGQQVTLRCSSQSGHNTVSWYQQALGQGPQFIFQYYREEENGRGNFPPRFSGLQFPNYSSELNVNALELDDSALYLCASSSAIIGVATYNEQFFGPGTRLTVL.

The rearrangement joins TRBV28 to TRBJ2-1, with D perhaps matching TRBD2 (6 bases). V was clipped by 3 bases and J by 3 bases, with 12 bases between them. The CDR3 totals 15 residues. From germline, CDR1 is MDHEN and CDR2 SYDVKM. The CDR3 DNA follows: TGTGCCAGCAGTTTTTCAGGGAGGAACTACAATGAGCAGTTCTTC. This codes for CASSFSGRNYNEQFF.